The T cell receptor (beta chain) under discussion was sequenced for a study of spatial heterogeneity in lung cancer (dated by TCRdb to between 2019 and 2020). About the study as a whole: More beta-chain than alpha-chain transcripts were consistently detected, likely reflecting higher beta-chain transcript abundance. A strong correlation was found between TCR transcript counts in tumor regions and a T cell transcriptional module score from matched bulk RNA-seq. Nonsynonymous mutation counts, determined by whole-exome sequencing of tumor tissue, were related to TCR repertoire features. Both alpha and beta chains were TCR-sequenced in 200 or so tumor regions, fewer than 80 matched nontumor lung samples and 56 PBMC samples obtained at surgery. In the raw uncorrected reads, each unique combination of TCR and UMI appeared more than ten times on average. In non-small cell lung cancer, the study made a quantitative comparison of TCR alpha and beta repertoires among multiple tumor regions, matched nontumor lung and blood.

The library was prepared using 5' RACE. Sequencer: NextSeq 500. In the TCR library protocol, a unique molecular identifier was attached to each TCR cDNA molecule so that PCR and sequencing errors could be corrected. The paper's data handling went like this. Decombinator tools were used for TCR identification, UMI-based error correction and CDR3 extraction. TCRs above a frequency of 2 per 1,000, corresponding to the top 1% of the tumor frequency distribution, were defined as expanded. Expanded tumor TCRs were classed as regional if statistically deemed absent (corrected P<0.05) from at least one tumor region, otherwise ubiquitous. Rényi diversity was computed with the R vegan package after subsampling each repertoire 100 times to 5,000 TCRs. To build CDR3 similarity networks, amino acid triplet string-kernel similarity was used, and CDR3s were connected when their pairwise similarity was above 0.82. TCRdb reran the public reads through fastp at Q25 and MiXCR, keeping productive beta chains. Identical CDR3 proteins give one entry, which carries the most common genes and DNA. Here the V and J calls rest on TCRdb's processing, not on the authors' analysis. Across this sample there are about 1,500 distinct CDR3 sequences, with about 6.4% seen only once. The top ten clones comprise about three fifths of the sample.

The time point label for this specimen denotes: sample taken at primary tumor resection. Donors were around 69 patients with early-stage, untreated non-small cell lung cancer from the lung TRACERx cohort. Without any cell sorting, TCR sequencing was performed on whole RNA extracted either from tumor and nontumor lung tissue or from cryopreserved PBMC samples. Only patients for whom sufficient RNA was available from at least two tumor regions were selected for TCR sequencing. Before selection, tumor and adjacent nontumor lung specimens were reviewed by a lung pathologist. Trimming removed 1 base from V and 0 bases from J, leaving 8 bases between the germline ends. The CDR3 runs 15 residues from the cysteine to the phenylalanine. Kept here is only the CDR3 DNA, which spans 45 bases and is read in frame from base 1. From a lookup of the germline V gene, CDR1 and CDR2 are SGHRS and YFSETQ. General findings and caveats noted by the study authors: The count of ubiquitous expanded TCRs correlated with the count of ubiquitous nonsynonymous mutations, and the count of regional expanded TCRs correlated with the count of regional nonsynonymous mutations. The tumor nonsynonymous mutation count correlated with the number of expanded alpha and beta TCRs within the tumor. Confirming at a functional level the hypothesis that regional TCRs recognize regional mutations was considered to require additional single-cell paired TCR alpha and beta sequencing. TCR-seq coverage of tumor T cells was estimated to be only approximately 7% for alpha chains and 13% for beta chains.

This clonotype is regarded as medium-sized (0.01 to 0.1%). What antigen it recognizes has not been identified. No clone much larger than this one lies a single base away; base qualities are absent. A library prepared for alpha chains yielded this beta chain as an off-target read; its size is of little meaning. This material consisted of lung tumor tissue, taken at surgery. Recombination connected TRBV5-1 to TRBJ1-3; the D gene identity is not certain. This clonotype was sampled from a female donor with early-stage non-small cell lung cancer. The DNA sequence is TGCGCCAGCAGCTTGATAGACTTCTCTGGAAACACCATATATTTT. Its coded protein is CASSLIDFSGNTIYF.